The sequence of this TCR beta chain was determined in a study of cytomegalovirus exposure and HLA in healthy donors. Study results and caveats: Other equally common chains were less clonally expanded than HLA-associated TCR beta chains, a later analysis showed. Rarity characterized most TCR sequences, yet some public TCRs appeared in many donors.

Details on this clone: What it recognizes is unknown.

Researchers ran the PCR with 60 Vbeta and 13 Jbeta primers. Sequencing used immunoSEQ multiplex PCR; TCRdb keeps in-frame clones, though not all of them. The sample has more than 150,000 clones, about 72% seen once. Germline CDR1 reads MNHEY; CDR2 reads SMNVEV (reference sequence). V was cut by 5 bases and J by 5 bases, with 13 bases left in between. This CDR3 is built from 13 residues. Donors in the study were healthy people who gave bone marrow. V gene TRBV27 combines with J gene TRBJ2-7; perhaps TRBD1 as D (5 bases). The sequence was obtained from a male donor in good health and CMV-seronegative. Source material: PBMCs. CDR3 residues: CASSGAGPHEQYF. CDR3 coding DNA: TGTGCCAGCAGTGGGGCCGGGCCCCACGAGCAGTACTTC.